Each of the 30 T cell receptor beta chains below was sequenced from the same sample in a study of blood T cell repertoires in COVID-19. Produced via immunoSEQ multiplex PCR; TCRdb's table is partial and in-frame only. The sample gives 150,000 to 200,000 clones, 85% to 90% of which show up once; 6% is in the top ten. The sample comprised peripheral blood. These receptor sequences come from a man between 35 and 55 years old with active or convalescent COVID-19.

The V and J genes are TRBV2 and TRBJ1-4; 7 nucleotides line up with TRBD1. In germline, CDR1 is SNHLY, CDR2 FYNNEI. Trimming at V came to 8 bases and at J to 4 bases, leaving 7 bases not matched to a gene. CDR3 size: 14 residues. DNA for the CDR3: TGTGCCAGCCTCTCGGGACAGTATAATGAAAAACTGTTTTTT. It yields the protein CASLSGQYNEKLFF.

The chain joins TRBV6-5 to TRBJ2-7; TRBD1 aligns across 10 bases. The germline gives CDR1 MNHEY, CDR2 SVGAGI. The CDR3 has 15 amino acids. V trimming: 0 bases; J trimming: 6 bases; junction bases outside the gene matches: 5. CDR3 protein: CASSYSGTGVVEQYF. CDR3 in DNA: TGTGCCAGCAGTTACTCGGGGACAGGGGTAGTCGAGCAGTACTTC.

This clone was detected once. The chain has TRBV7-9 and TRBJ2-5; D is unresolved. From germline, CDR1 is SEHNR and CDR2 FQNEAQ (reference sequence). The CDR3 loop spans 16 amino acids. Trimming cost V 1 base and J 2 bases, with 14 bases left between them. The CDR3 sequence is CASSLVPSPPQETQYF. The CDR3 DNA follows: TGTGCCAGCAGCTTAGTTCCCAGTCCTCCTCAAGAGACCCAGTACTTC. Looking up the rest from reference TRBV7-9 and TRBJ2-5 gives the full variable domain: DTGVSQNPRHKITKRGQNVTFRCDPISEHNRLYWYRQTLGQGPEFLTYFQNEAQLEKSRLLSDRFSAERPKGSFSTLEIQRTEQGDSAMYLCASSLVPSPPQETQYFGPGTRLLVL.

The V gene is TRBV7-8, the J gene TRBJ1-2; 9 bases line up with TRBD1. CDR3 length: 18 residues. The V segment lost 0 bases and the J segment 8 bases; nucleotides outside the gene matches: 16. In germline, CDR1 is SGHVS, CDR2 FQNEAQ. In nucleotides, the CDR3 is TGTGCCAGCAGCTTAGCGTTCCGGGACAGGGTACTCTCGGGAGGCTACACCTTC. This translates into CASSLAFRDRVLSGGYTF.

The V call is TRBV24-1, the J call TRBJ2-2, with D perhaps matching TRBD2 (6 bases). This CDR3 region has 13 residues. The germline V and J ends were trimmed by 8 bases and 4 bases, with 10 bases remaining between them. In germline, CDR1 is KGHDR, CDR2 SFDVKD. The CDR3 here is CATTMTSTGELFF. The CDR3 DNA reads TGTGCCACCACTATGACTAGCACCGGGGAGCTGTTTTTT.

The J gene is TRBJ2-3, the V gene TRBV9; the match to TRBD2 covers 9 bases. The trim removed 6 bases at V and 2 bases at J, leaving 13 bases unmatched. CDR3 length: 17 amino acids. Germline V gene data show CDR1 as SGDLS and CDR2 as YYNGEE. This CDR3 is CASTSQRSGGPTDTQYF. The CDR3 coding sequence is TGTGCCAGCACCTCGCAGAGGAGCGGGGGGCCCACAGATACGCAGTATTTT.

The gene calls are TRBV11-3 and TRBJ1-2, with D tentatively TRBD1 (6 bases). V shed 1 base and J shed 4 bases, with 28 bases lying between them. CDR3 length equals 20 residues. Germline-derived CDR1 and CDR2 are SGHNT and YENEEA. CDR3 in amino acids: CASSLGLRGGETYRGYGYTF. DNA of the CDR3: TGTGCCAGCAGCTTAGGGTTAAGGGGGGGAGAGACGTATCGTGGCTATGGCTACACCTTC.

The chain couples TRBV18 to TRBJ1-1; tentatively, D is TRBD1 (6 bases). Germline V gene lookup returns CDR1 KGHSH and CDR2 LQKENI. CDR3 length equals 16 residues. The ends were cut back, 2 bases at V and 6 bases at J, with 19 bases in the middle. The CDR3 region is CASSPRWDTSPPEAFF. Here the CDR3 DNA reads TGTGCCAGCTCACCAAGGTGGGACACAAGCCCCCCTGAAGCTTTCTTT.

This clone was found once. The chain employs TRBV2 and TRBJ2-1; 10 bases match TRBD2. Trimming removed 3 bases from V and 3 bases from J; junction bases left unmatched: 26. Germline V lookup: CDR1 SNHLY, CDR2 FYNNEI. This CDR3 contains 23 residues. CDR3 sequence: CASSDPQSGRAHVYPRNYNEQFF. The CDR3 DNA reads TGTGCCAGCAGTGACCCCCAGAGCGGGAGGGCCCACGTGTACCCAAGAAACTACAATGAGCAGTTCTTC.

V usage is TRBV24-1 and J usage is TRBJ2-2, with TRBD1 matching 8 bases. V was clipped by 5 bases and J by 7 bases; unmatched bases: 11. The CDR3 is 16 residues long. The germline V gene has CDR1 KGHDR and CDR2 SFDVKD. CDR3 nucleotides: TGTGCCACCAGTGGAAGGCAGGGGGCGACGGGCGGGGAGCTGTTTTTT. Translating it yields CATSGRQGATGGELFF.

This chain links TRBV12-3 or TRBV12-4 with TRBJ1-1; tentative D call: TRBD1 (5 bases). This CDR3 has 13 residues. The germline V and J ends were trimmed by 6 bases and 7 bases, with 15 bases remaining between them. The CDR3 DNA follows: TGTGCCAGCAGCCAATCGGCGGGGGGTGAAGCTTTCTTT. This codes for CASSQSAGGEAFF.

The chain links TRBV3-1 (or the pseudogene TRBV3-2) to TRBJ2-3, with 7 bases aligning to TRBD1. Looked up from germline, CDR1 is LGHDT and CDR2 is YNNKEL (reference sequence). Germline trimming cut 6 bases from V and 6 bases from J; bases unmatched to any gene: 12. The CDR3 loop spans 15 amino acids. The CDR3 DNA sequence: TGTGCCAGCAGTAATAACAGGGGACGCAGGGATACGCAGTATTTT. This gives the protein CASSNNRGRRDTQYF.

The genes are TRBV19 and TRBJ1-2; D may be TRBD1 (6 bases). Germline lookup yields CDR1 LNHDA and CDR2 SQIVND (reference sequence). The germline V and J ends were trimmed by 5 bases and 3 bases, with 16 bases remaining between them. The CDR3 has 15 residues. The CDR3 loop is CASSPTGWGDYGYTF. The CDR3, as DNA: TGTGCCAGTAGTCCGACAGGTTGGGGAGACTATGGCTACACCTTC.

This rearrangement joins TRBV4-3 to TRBJ1-1, with D perhaps TRBD1 (6 bases). The CDR3 runs to 16 residues. CDR1 and CDR2 from the germline V gene are LGHNA and YSLEER. Trimming cost V 3 bases and J 0 bases, with 14 bases left between them. CDR3 sequence reads: CASSHRRGTLNTEAFF. The DNA of the CDR3 is TGCGCCAGCAGCCACCGTAGGGGGACACTGAACACTGAAGCTTTCTTT.

The chain uses TRBV5-4 and TRBJ2-5, with 7 positions matching TRBD2. The CDR3 contains 15 residues. Germline V gene data show CDR1 as SGHNT and CDR2 as YYREEE (reference sequence). The J segment lost 4 bases and the V segment lost 1 base, leaving 7 bases of the junction unmatched. The CDR3 region has the DNA TGTGCCAGCAGCTTGTATCTAGCGGATACAGAGACCCAGTACTTC. This gives the protein CASSLYLADTETQYF.

Only one count was recorded for this clone. The chain couples TRBV5-5 to TRBJ2-7, with D perhaps TRBD2 (6 bases). The CDR3 has 14 amino acids. Germline V gene data show CDR1 as SGHKS and CDR2 as YYEKEE (reference sequence). V was clipped by 0 bases and J by 6 bases, with 13 bases between them. This CDR3 is CASSLAAGFGEQYF. The CDR3 DNA follows: TGTGCCAGCAGCTTGGCGGCGGGATTTGGCGAGCAGTACTTC.

The chain couples TRBV24-1 to TRBJ1-4, with TRBD1 matching 9 bases. Germline values: CDR1 KGHDR, CDR2 SFDVKD. This CDR3 has 15 amino acids. V shed 4 bases and J 6 bases; nucleotides not matched to a gene: 5. The CDR3 DNA is TGTGCCACCAGTGAGTCCGGGACAGGGCATGAAAAACTGTTTTTT. Translation: CATSESGTGHEKLFF.

This chain uses TRBV6-5 with TRBJ1-5, with 8 bases fitting TRBD1. The CDR3 covers 15 residues. V was clipped by 6 bases and J by 1 base; unmatched bases: 5. Per germline, CDR1 MNHEY and CDR2 SVGAGI. The CDR3 nucleotides read TGTGCCAGCAGGTCAGGGGGCTCGAGCAATCAGCCCCAGCATTTT. Its translation is CASRSGGSSNQPQHF.

The chain employs TRBV11-2 and TRBJ2-2, with 7 bases fitting TRBD1. The V gene's germline CDR1 is SGHAT and CDR2 FQNNGV. After removal of 5 bases from V and 5 bases from J, the junction contained 8 bases not matched to a gene. This CDR3 is 15 amino acids long. This CDR3 is CASSLTGALTGELFF. The CDR3 bases are TGTGCCAGCAGCCTCACAGGGGCCTTAACCGGGGAGCTGTTTTTT. Together with reference TRBV11-2 and TRBJ2-2, the CDR3 gives the full variable domain: EAGVAQSPRYKIIEKRQSVAFWCNPISGHATLYWYQQILGQGPKLLIQFQNNGVVDDSQLPKDRFSAERLKGVDSTLKIQPAKLEDSAVYLCASSLTGALTGELFFGEGSRLTVL.

This clone was seen once. The chain recombines TRBV24-1 with TRBJ2-7; 7 bases are shared with TRBD1. CDR1 KGHDR and CDR2 SFDVKD come from the germline V gene. The ends lost 3 bases at V and 7 bases at J; junction bases unmatched: 14. CDR3 length: 16 amino acids. Here the CDR3 DNA reads TGTGCCACCAGTGATACTACAACGACAGGGAGAAAAGAGCAGTACTTC. It translates to CATSDTTTTGRKEQYF.

The chain couples TRBV19 to TRBJ1-1, with TRBD1 matching over 7 bases. The V and J ends lost 4 bases and 6 bases, in that order; junction bases with no gene match: 8. From germline, CDR1 is LNHDA and CDR2 SQIVND (reference sequence). The length of the CDR3 is 14 residues. The CDR3: CASSTYTGAPEAFF. The CDR3 DNA follows: TGTGCCAGTAGTACATATACAGGGGCCCCTGAAGCTTTCTTT.

This chain links TRBV5-1 with TRBJ2-5, with 8 bases lining up with TRBD1. This CDR3 has 15 residues. Trimming at V came to 2 bases and at J to 5 bases, leaving 8 bases not matched to a gene. Germline V gene data show CDR1 as SGHRS and CDR2 as YFSETQ. The chain's CDR3 is CASSLQGDPRETQYF. Written as DNA, the CDR3 is TGCGCCAGCAGCTTACAGGGGGACCCCCGGGAGACCCAGTACTTC.

The chain is built from TRBV7-9 and TRBJ2-3; maybe TRBD1 (5 bases). V gave up 1 base and J gave up 0 bases, with 8 bases separating them. The CDR3 is 15 amino acids. CDR1 and CDR2 from the germline V gene are SEHNR and FQNEAQ (reference sequence). The DNA of the CDR3 is TGTGCCAGCAGCTTAGTGGGGCCTAGCACAGATACGCAGTATTTT. It yields the protein CASSLVGPSTDTQYF. Full variable domain (missing parts from reference TRBV7-9 and TRBJ2-3): DTGVSQNPRHKITKRGQNVTFRCDPISEHNRLYWYRQTLGQGPEFLTYFQNEAQLEKSRLLSDRFSAERPKGSFSTLEIQRTEQGDSAMYLCASSLVGPSTDTQYFGPGTRLTVL.

This chain connects TRBV6-4 to TRBJ2-2, with a tentative D call TRBD1 (6 bases). Looked up from germline, CDR1 is MRHNA and CDR2 is SNTAGT. V was cut by 2 bases and J by 4 bases, with 14 bases left in between. The CDR3 spans 16 residues. The CDR3 protein is CASSDRQGQGTGELFF. The CDR3 DNA follows: TGTGCCAGCAGTGACCGGCAGGGGCAAGGCACCGGGGAGCTGTTTTTT.

V and J are TRBV18 and TRBJ2-1, with TRBD2 matching over 15 bases. This CDR3 spans 16 amino acids. Trimming at V came to 3 bases and at J to 7 bases, leaving 4 bases not matched to a gene. From germline, CDR1 is KGHSH and CDR2 LQKENI. The CDR3 nucleotides are TGTGCCAGCTCACCGCCGGGACTAGCGGGAGGTAATGAGCAGTTCTTC. This sequence encodes CASSPPGLAGGNEQFF. Drawing the rest from reference TRBV18 and TRBJ2-1, the complete variable domain is NAGVMQNPRHLVRRRGQEARLRCSPMKGHSHVYWYRQLPEEGLKFMVYLQKENIIDESGMPKERFSAEFPKEGPSILRIQQVVRGDSAAYFCASSPPGLAGGNEQFFGPGTRLTVL.

The chain carries TRBV7-3 and TRBJ1-1, with D tentatively TRBD1 (5 bases). Between the trimmed V and J ends, which lost 5 bases and 6 bases, there was a span of 13 bases. This CDR3 contains 13 residues. In germline, CDR1 is SGHTA, CDR2 FQGTGA. The CDR3 here is CASSPAGVSEAFF. Here the CDR3 DNA reads TGTGCCAGCAGCCCGGCGGGGGTCTCTGAAGCTTTCTTT.

Of note for this clone: Possible read error: a much larger clone is one base away. Other DNA sequences in the sample encode the same CDR3. The V gene is TRBV11-2, the J gene TRBJ1-2, with 9 bases lining up with TRBD1. V shed 1 base and J 6 bases; nucleotides not matched to a gene: 0. Germline V CDR1 and CDR2: SGHAT, FQNNGV. There are 13 residues in the CDR3. The CDR3, as DNA: TGTGCCAGCAGCTTAGGGACAGGGGATGGCTACACCTTC. Residues: CASSLGTGDGYTF.

The rearrangement links TRBV5-1 to TRBJ2-3; 7 positions match TRBD2. Germline CDR1 reads SGHRS; CDR2 reads YFSETQ. The CDR3 has 16 amino acids. The ends lost 0 bases at V and 0 bases at J; junction bases unmatched: 4. CDR3 DNA: TGCGCCAGCAGCTTGGGTAGCGGGCCTAGCACAGATACGCAGTATTTT. This sequence encodes CASSLGSGPSTDTQYF.

The chain employs TRBV7-9 and TRBJ1-2; tentative D call: TRBD1 (5 bases). The V and J ends lost 1 base and 7 bases respectively, with 13 bases between them. CDR3 size: 14 residues. Germline CDR1 reads SEHNR; CDR2 reads FQNEAQ (reference sequence). DNA for the CDR3: TGTGCCAGCAGCTTAGGAGGCCGGGACTCTGGCTACACCTTC. Its protein is CASSLGGRDSGYTF.

J is TRBJ1-2 and V is TRBV5-4, with D perhaps TRBD1 (5 bases). Per the germline V gene, CDR1 is SGHNT and CDR2 is YYREEE (reference sequence). The CDR3 length is 15 residues. Trimming took off 0 bases at V and 4 bases at J, with 13 bases between the two ends. CDR3 nucleotide sequence: TGTGCCAGCAGCTTGGAGGTGGGGGGACCCTATGGCTACACCTTC. Translating gives CASSLEVGGPYGYTF. The variable domain in full, with the rest retrieved from reference TRBV5-4 and TRBJ1-2, is ETGVTQSPTHLIKTRGQQVTLRCSSQSGHNTVSWYQQALGQGPQFIFQYYREEENGRGNFPPRFSGLQFPNYSSELNVNALELDDSALYLCASSLEVGGPYGYTFGSGTRLTVV.